Following are 6 T cell receptor beta chains from one sample sequenced in a study of T cells in Graves' hyperthyroidism and ophthalmopathy. TCR beta CDR3 regions were amplified from RNA. The HTBI primer set was used in a first-round RT-PCR of the TCR CDR3. TCRdb re-derived calls from the multiplex PCR reads in MiXCR, one entry per CDR3 protein. The table records around 620,000 distinct CDR3 sequences, 13% to 15% of them present only once. Sequencing was done on a sample of blood. Receptor source: a woman aged 18-29 years with Graves' ophthalmopathy.

This clonotype was counted a few times. V is TRBV5-4 and J is TRBJ2-7; possibly TRBD1 or TRBD2 for D (5 bases each). V lost 3 bases to trimming and J lost 3 bases, with 16 bases between them. CDR3 size: 15 residues. Per germline, CDR1 SGHNT and CDR2 YYREEE (reference sequence). The CDR3, as DNA: TGTGCCAGCAGCTGGGGGTCAGGATCACTCTACGAGCAGTACTTC. It is translated as CASSWGSGSLYEQYF.

This clonotype came up many times. The chain is built from TRBV20-1 and TRBJ2-1, with 12 positions matching TRBD1. The J segment lost 8 bases and the V segment lost 3 bases, leaving 5 bases of the junction unmatched. This CDR3 contains 14 residues. From germline, CDR1 is DFQATT and CDR2 SNEGSKA (reference sequence). The CDR3 DNA sequence: TGCAGTGCTAGTGGGGACAGGGGGCAGGATGAGCAGTTCTTC. It specifies CSASGDRGQDEQFF.

Here the CDR3 reads CAISTTSGRLFLESGANVLTF. The CDR3, as DNA: TGTGCCATCAGTACCACTAGCGGGAGGCTTTTTTTGGAATCTGGGGCCAACGTCCTGACTTTC. The V call is TRBV10-3, the J call TRBJ2-6, with 12 bases aligning to TRBD2. V dropped 5 bases and J dropped 1; count of bases not matched to a gene: 15. The germline V gene encodes CDR1 ENHRY and CDR2 SYGVKD. CDR3 size: 21 residues.

Only a few counts were recorded for this clonotype. The J gene is TRBJ1-4, the V gene TRBV7-9, with no clear D. V lost 1 base to trimming and J lost 4 bases, with 16 bases between them. Germline V gene data show CDR1 as SEHNR and CDR2 as FQNEAQ (reference sequence). The CDR3 covers 17 residues. CDR3 nucleotide sequence: TGTGCCAGCAGCTTAGGGCGCCGTGGGCAGCTTAATGAAAAACTGTTTTTT. Encoded protein: CASSLGRRGQLNEKLFF.

This clonotype was counted at least ten times. V usage is TRBV6-5 and J usage is TRBJ2-1; either TRBD1 or TRBD2 may supply D (5 bases each). Germline CDR1 reads MNHEY; CDR2 reads SVGAGI. This CDR3 spans 15 amino acids. V dropped 2 bases and J dropped 8 bases, with 16 bases sitting between them. The CDR3, as DNA: TGTGCCAGCAGTTACACGGTAACCGGGGACGATGAGCAGTTCTTC. Translating it yields CASSYTVTGDDEQFF.

This clonotype was detected ten times or more. The CDR3 is CASSLGVVPTYEQYF. In DNA, the CDR3 is TGTGCCAGCAGCTTAGGGGTAGTCCCAACCTACGAGCAGTACTTC. V usage is TRBV7-2 and J usage is TRBJ2-7, with D uncertain. CDR1 and CDR2 (germline): SGHTA, FQGNSA. The CDR3 has 15 amino acids. The V gene lost 1 base and the J gene lost 2 bases, with 12 bases spanning the gap. Variable domain in full (rest from reference TRBV7-2 and TRBJ2-7): GAGVSQSPSNKVTEKGKDVELRCDPISGHTALYWYRQSLGQGLEFLIYFQGNSAPDKSGLPSDRFSAERTGGSVSTLTIQRTQQEDSAVYLCASSLGVVPTYEQYFGPGTRLTVT.